This note documents a single TCR beta chain sequence. This clone was seen just once. Its binding antigen is unknown. No base-level quality is on record; no much larger clone is a single base apart. Spanning cysteine to phenylalanine, the CDR3 consists of 19 amino acids. Of all the DNA, just the CDR3 is kept, 57 bases in frame from base 1. This sample was taken from a study of T cell changes during pregnancy in multiple sclerosis (dated by TCRdb to between 2018 and 2020). Some background on the complete study: The study examined how the T cell repertoire changed over the course of pregnancy in women with multiple sclerosis.

To prepare the library, the immunoSEQ multiplex PCR assay was applied. TCRdb retrieved this table from immuneACCESS and kept in-frame rearrangements only. Not all clones are present; in checked studies, unresolved V genes account for under half, and no reason is known for the remainder. The sample includes about 75,000 clones, with roughly 90% observed a single time. About 1% of the sample is in the top ten clones. The sequence joins TRBV21-1 to TRBJ2-7; the table's D call, TRBD1, was not checked against the DNA. TRBV21-1 is designated a pseudogene. The TCR comes from a female donor in good health, enrolled as a control in a pregnancy study. The sample in question was peripheral blood, obtained in the first trimester of pregnancy. The CDR3 corresponds to CASSKAAAGERFRSYEQYF. The sequenced DNA is TGTGCCAGCAGCAAAGCAGCGGCAGGGGAGAGGTTCCGGTCTTACGAGCAGTACTTC.